This T cell receptor (beta chain) was identified in a study of blood T cell repertoires in COVID-19. Study overall: The United States, Italy and Spain supplied acute and convalescent COVID-19 samples. T cells, B-cell-depleted T cells, or PBMCs supplied cDNA or gDNA.

Measured with immunoSEQ multiplex PCR; TCRdb has only the in-frame clones, and not every one. The data show about 34,000 clones, with 88% seen just once and 13% to 15% held by the top ten. Germline CDR1 reads SGHVS; CDR2 reads FQNEAQ. The CDR3 runs to 14 residues. V was trimmed by 1 base and J by 5 bases, leaving 9 bases between them. The gene calls are TRBV7-8 and TRBJ1-5, with D perhaps TRBD1 (5 bases). Material for sequencing was peripheral blood. The sequence was collected from a man aged 55 to 70 with active COVID-19. Written as DNA, the CDR3 is TGTGCCAGCAGCTTAGGGGGCAGGGATCAGCCCCAGCATTTT. It translates to CASSLGGRDQPQHF.